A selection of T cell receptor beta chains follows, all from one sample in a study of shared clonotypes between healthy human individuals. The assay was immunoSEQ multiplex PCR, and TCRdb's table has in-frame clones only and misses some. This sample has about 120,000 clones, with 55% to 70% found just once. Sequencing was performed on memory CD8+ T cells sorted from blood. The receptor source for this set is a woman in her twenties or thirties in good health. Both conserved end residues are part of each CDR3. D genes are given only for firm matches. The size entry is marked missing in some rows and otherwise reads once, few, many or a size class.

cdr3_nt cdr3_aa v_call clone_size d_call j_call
TGTGCCAGTAGTATTGGGAGTGGACGGCGGGAGACCCAGTACTTC CASSIGSGRRETQYF TRBV19 few . TRBJ2-5
TGTGCCAGCAGCTGGGGGGATGAAAAACTGTTTTTT CASSWGDEKLFF TRBV7-9 . . TRBJ1-4
TGTGCCAGCAGTGAAGCCTCCCACCTAGCGGTCGGATCCTACGAGCAGTACTTC CASSEASHLAVGSYEQYF TRBV2 . TRBD2 TRBJ2-7
TGTGCCAGCAGTGATTTTTGGGGGTATCTTAGTGCTAACTATGGCTACACCTTC CASSDFWGYLSANYGYTF TRBV6-1 . . TRBJ1-2
TGTGCCAGCAGTTTATACGGGACAGGGCATGAAAAACTGTTTTTT CASSLYGTGHEKLFF TRBV28 few TRBD1 TRBJ1-4
TGTGCCAGCAGCCAAGAGGGGACTAGCGGGGTAGATACGCAGTATTTT CASSQEGTSGVDTQYF TRBV4-2 . TRBD2 TRBJ2-3
TGTGCCATCAGTGGATTTCGCGGAGGGAAAGAGACCCAGTACTTC CAISGFRGGKETQYF TRBV10-3 . . TRBJ2-5
TGTGCCAGCAGCCCGGACTGGGATACGCAGTATTTT CASSPDWDTQYF TRBV5-8 . . TRBJ2-3
TGTGCCAGCAGCTTGTGGGGATCCGGGGAGCTGTTTTTT CASSLWGSGELFF TRBV5-5 few . TRBJ2-2
TGTGCCAGCAGCTTAGCCACAGGGGGCTGGAAGACCCAGTACTTC CASSLATGGWKTQYF TRBV7-9 . TRBD1 TRBJ2-5
TGTGCCAGCAGCTTAGACGGGGGCAATGAGCAGTTCTTC CASSLDGGNEQFF TRBV11-3 . . TRBJ2-1
TGTGCCAGTAGTCCCAGGACTTTCTACAATGAGCAGTTCTTC CASSPRTFYNEQFF TRBV19 many . TRBJ2-1
TGTGCCAGCAGTGAATCGGTAGAGGAAAAACTGTTTTTT CASSESVEEKLFF TRBV6-1 few . TRBJ1-4
TGTGCCAGCAGTGAAGCGCTTGTTCTAGCGGGAGTGCGCACCGGGGAGCTGTTTTTT CASSEALVLAGVRTGELFF TRBV2 once TRBD2 TRBJ2-2
TGCAGCGTTGTCCAACAGGGAGGGGCGAATGAAAAACTGTTTTTT CSVVQQGGANEKLFF TRBV29-1 . . TRBJ1-4
TGTGCCAGCAGTGACTCGGCGGCGGGAGGCTACAATGAGCAGTTCTTC CASSDSAAGGYNEQFF TRBV6-4 many TRBD2 TRBJ2-1
TGTGCCAGTAGCACCCAGGGCAATGAGCAGTTCTTC CASSTQGNEQFF TRBV19 few . TRBJ2-1
TGTGCCAGCAGCAACCGTTTGGGACTCCCAATGGATGGCTACACCTTC CASSNRLGLPMDGYTF TRBV7-9 . . TRBJ1-2
TGTGCCAGCAGCTTGGGACAGATCACTGAAGCTTTCTTT CASSLGQITEAFF TRBV7-6 . TRBD1 TRBJ1-1
TGTGCCAGCAGCCGAGGGTCGTACGAGCAGTACTTC CASSRGSYEQYF TRBV25-1 once . TRBJ2-7
TGTGCCAGCAGTGAGGGGACCGATGCCTACGAGCAGTACTTC CASSEGTDAYEQYF TRBV6-1 . . TRBJ2-7
TGTGCCAGCAGTTCCAGTAACACCGGGGAGCTGTTTTTT CASSSSNTGELFF TRBV6-4 . . TRBJ2-2
TGTGCCAGCAGCCCAACAGGAGCCGCTGACACCGGGGAGCTGTTTTTT CASSPTGAADTGELFF TRBV4-2 . . TRBJ2-2
TGTGCCAGTAGTATAAGGGGCCTGACGTACACCGGGGAGCTGTTTTTT CASSIRGLTYTGELFF TRBV19 . . TRBJ2-2
TGTGCCAGCAGTGTTGGTAGCGGCACACAAGAGACCCAGTACTTC CASSVGSGTQETQYF TRBV6-4 . . TRBJ2-5
TGTGCCAGCAAAGGGACAGGGGCAGATACGCAGTATTTT CASKGTGADTQYF TRBV6-1 . TRBD1 TRBJ2-3
TGTGCCACCAGCAAGTTGAACACTGAAGCTTTCTTT CATSKLNTEAFF TRBV15 . . TRBJ1-1
TGCAGCGTTGTAACTAGCGGGATCCTCCTCGTCATGGAGACCCAGTACTTC CSVVTSGILLVMETQYF TRBV29-1 . TRBD2 TRBJ2-5
TGTGCCAGCAGTTACGGTGACAGGGACGGTGAAGCTTTCTTT CASSYGDRDGEAFF TRBV6-5 few TRBD1 TRBJ1-1
TGTGCCAGCAGTGAGGCGCTAGCGGGAGGGGCCTACAATGAGCAGTTCTTC CASSEALAGGAYNEQFF TRBV6-1 . TRBD2 TRBJ2-1
TGTGCCAGCAGTGAAGCGGGCACAGTCTTCAATCAGCCCCAGCATTTT CASSEAGTVFNQPQHF TRBV6-1 . . TRBJ1-5
TGTGCCAGCTCTAACTCTACAGGGCCCAAAGCGTCCTACAATGAGCAGTTCTTC CASSNSTGPKASYNEQFF TRBV25-1 few . TRBJ2-1
TGCGCCAGCAGCTGGGGACAGGGAAACACCATATATTTT CASSWGQGNTIYF TRBV5-1 . TRBD1 TRBJ1-3
TGTGCCAGCAGCTTAGCCCCACCCAGGAGCCAGGATGCAACTAATGAAAAACTGTTTTTT CASSLAPPRSQDATNEKLFF TRBV7-8 . . TRBJ1-4
TGTGCCAGCAGTTTCCTCCTAGCGGGAGTTTCCCACGAGCAGTACTTC CASSFLLAGVSHEQYF TRBV27 once TRBD2 TRBJ2-7